This TCR beta chain comes out of a study of Graves' ophthalmopathy and Graves' hyperthyroidism (dated by TCRdb to between 2018 and 2020). Study-level background: Peripheral blood was collected at initial diagnosis, before any treatment. To tell Graves' ophthalmopathy apart from Graves' hyperthyroidism, and to predict which patients would progress to ophthalmopathy, the study relied on TCR beta repertoire signatures. In total, 135 blood samples were TCR-sequenced: approximately 42 ophthalmopathy, some 75 hyperthyroidism and some 17 hyperthyroidism-to-ophthalmopathy patients. To explore V-J signatures distinguishing ophthalmopathy from hyperthyroidism, a discovery set of around 97 patients (around 42 ophthalmopathy, 57 stable hyperthyroidism) was enrolled. An independent validation cohort was composed of 18 hyperthyroidism patients and around 16 patients who later progressed from hyperthyroidism to ophthalmopathy. T-cell repertoires of thyroid tissue and blood were compared in 5 or 6 hyperthyroidism patients. Once sampling was done, hyperthyroidism patients were given methimazole at a starting dose of 30 mg daily, while ophthalmopathy patients were given high-dose intravenous methylprednisolone. The 95 to 100 discovery patients were randomly divided into training and test sets at a 7:3 ratio. Findings and caveats that apply to the study as a whole: In cross-validation, the 13-signature model distinguished ophthalmopathy from stable hyperthyroidism with 85% to 90% sensitivity and around 81% specificity, and in the test set the corresponding values were 80% and 75%. In validation, the model predicted ophthalmopathy progression with nearly 71% sensitivity and roughly 78% specificity; some 13 predicted patients were CT-confirmed with GO in a median of about 7.1 months. Among expanded thyroid clonotypes with frequency above 0.001, most also showed up in blood, which suggests that blood repertoires may reflect the thyroid immune response. No statistical method was used to predetermine the sample size, and group allocation was not hidden from the investigators.

TCR beta CDR3 regions were amplified from RNA transcripts for repertoire sequencing. The first round of RT-PCR was done with HTBI primers and the Qiagen OneStep RT-PCR kit, and was followed by a second round of multiplex PCR, then size selection and purification. The libraries underwent paired-end sequencing with 100 bp reads on an Illumina HiSeq2000. In the source study's methods: SOAPnuke was used to process the reads, throwing out any read that had adapters, had uncalled bases, had a mean Phred below 15, or lacked an exact constant-primer or identifier match. High-quality paired reads were merged with COPE v1.2.5. Clonotypes were defined as unique nucleotide sequences and were aligned to IMGT TRB V, D and J references using MiTCR v1.1. Analysis was restricted to V-J combinations with a frequency above 0.0001, which covered roughly 99% of repertoires. For each V-J combination, a TCR clonal expansion and chaos score was defined as F50 clonal expansion divided by the chaos observed in the TCRdist matrix. Welch's t-statistics and random forest were used to narrow the features down to 13 V-J combinations, which were then fed into a naive Bayes classifier. The Morisita-Horn index was used to measure how similar the thyroid and blood repertoires were. TCRdb reworked the public reads: Q25 trimming with fastp, MiXCR clone assembly, productive beta chains retained. One record per CDR3 amino acid sequence lists the most common genes and DNA. The V and J calls follow TCRdb's processing rather than the paper's. Recorded for this sample are some 410,000 distinct CDR3 sequences; under 25% of them occurred a single time. 3% of the sample goes to the ten largest clones.

Trimmed from V: 6 bases; trimmed from J: 4 bases; junction bases lacking a gene match: 12. The germline V gene (reference sequence) supplies CDR1 DFQATT and CDR2 SNEGSKA. The CDR3, from cysteine to phenylalanine, totals 15 residues. The sequence is cut down to CDR3 DNA, 45 bases in frame from base 1. A patient counted as having stable hyperthyroidism if there was no progression to ophthalmopathy within 18 months of follow-up. Hyperthyroidism patients were newly diagnosed, with disease duration under 2 months, and aged 18 to 65 years. Patients with other autoimmune diseases, uncontrolled infections, pregnancy or lactation were excluded. Diagnosis relied on clinical symptoms, serum thyroxine, TRAb, thyroid ultrasound and orbital computed tomography. Ficoll-Paque density gradient centrifugation was used to isolate PBMCs from about 9.4 ml of fresh peripheral blood. Total RNA was extracted with Trizol reagent and quality-checked on an Agilent 2100 Bioanalyzer.

This clonotype showed up many times. What this receptor recognizes is not known. Base qualities are missing; no much larger clone stands one base away. Sequenced: peripheral blood. The rearrangement combines TRBV20-1 with TRBJ2-5; 9 nucleotides in the junction match TRBD2. The clonotype comes from a woman under 30 with stable Graves' hyperthyroidism. Donor details come from another sample of the same person, matched by shared clones. At the DNA level, the sequence is TGCAGTGCGCCCTCCGGGCTAGCGGGATCAGAGACCCAGTACTTC. This encodes CSAPSGLAGSETQYF.